Detailed here is one T cell receptor (beta chain). Stated time point: patch test 1, 2 weeks after DPC sensitization. Indicated treatment: therapeutic diphenylcyclopropenone sensitization with weekly scalp DPC. This record belongs to a study of human T cells and chemical hapten exposure. TCRdb passed the RACE reads through MiXCR, listing each CDR3 protein once. This sample yields more than 100,000 distinct CDR3 sequences, of which about an eighth are seen a single time; 0.8% to 1% belongs to the top ten. This CDR3 region has 15 residues. Trimming shortened V by 1 base and J by 0 bases, and 9 bases separated the two germline ends. CDR1 is MNHEY, CDR2 SMNVEV, per germline (reference sequence).

The rearrangement uses TRBV27 and TRBJ1-1; D is unclear. The sample was whole blood, taken in connection with sensitization to the hapten diphenylcyclopropenone (DPC). The clonotype was recovered from a man younger than 35 with alopecia areata. Some clones in this sample may be carry-over from other donors' samples. The CDR3 here is CASSLYKGLNTEAFF. In DNA, the CDR3 is TGTGCCAGCAGTTTATATAAGGGTTTGAACACTGAAGCTTTCTTT.